These T cell receptor beta chains were read from a single sample in a study of lung T cells in sarcoidosis with Löfgren's syndrome. TCRdb re-called the reads with MiXCR, one entry per CDR3 protein. The sample carries 15,000 to 25,000 distinct CDR3 sequences, around 23% recorded once. The sample comprised CD4+ T cells from bronchoalveolar lavage. The receptor source for this set is a human donor with sarcoidosis (Löfgren's syndrome or another form), or a control subject (not recorded which). CDR3s include the opening cysteine and the closing phenylalanine or tryptophan. A D gene is named only where the DNA matches it firmly. Size is stated for part of the rows, as once, few or many counts, or as a class when the clone is expanded.

many	TRBV4-3	-	TRBJ2-5	TGCGCCAGCAGCGCTAGCGGAAAGGGGGAAGAGACCCAGTACTTC	CASSASGKGEETQYF
few	TRBV18	TRBD1	TRBJ1-6	TGTGCCAGCTCTCGGGACAGACCCGATTCACCCCTCCACTTT	CASSRDRPDSPLHF
many	TRBV7-8	TRBD2	TRBJ2-1	TGTGCCAGCAGCTTGTTACTAGCGGGAGAGGATGAGCAGTTCTTC	CASSLLLAGEDEQFF
many	TRBV20-1	-	TRBJ1-5	TGCAGTGCTAGAGATGGGTACCGGGATATTAGCAATCAGCCCCAGCATTTT	CSARDGYRDISNQPQHF
many	TRBV28	-	TRBJ1-6	TGTGCCAGCAGTTTATTCGACGGACGGATGAATTCACCCCTCCACTTT	CASSLFDGRMNSPLHF
medium-sized	TRBV6-1	TRBD2	TRBJ2-2	TGTGCCAGCAGTGAATGGAGCGGGAGAATAGCCGGGGAGCTGTTTTTT	CASSEWSGRIAGELFF
-	TRBV12-3/TRBV12-4	-	TRBJ2-3	TGTGCCAGCAGTTTCAGGGAGAGGGCAGATACGCAGTATTTT	CASSFRERADTQYF
-	TRBV24-1	TRBD2	TRBJ2-2	TGTGCCACCAGTGACGCCAGCGGGAAGGACACCGGGGAGCTGTTTTTT	CATSDASGKDTGELFF
many	TRBV7-2	-	TRBJ2-5	TGTGCCAGCAGCTTATACAGGGCGGGGGAGACCCAGTACTTC	CASSLYRAGETQYF
medium-sized	TRBV27	-	TRBJ2-5	TGTGCCAGCAGTACACCTCCTCGGGAGACCCAGTACTTC	CASSTPPRETQYF
many	TRBV18	TRBD2	TRBJ2-1	TGTGCCAGCTCACCACCGGGACTAGCGGGATGGTACAATGAGCAGTTCTTC	CASSPPGLAGWYNEQFF
many	TRBV7-9	-	TRBJ2-3	TGTGCCAGCAGCTCCCCCGGGGCAGATACGCAGTATTTT	CASSSPGADTQYF
-	TRBV5-4	-	TRBJ2-1	TGTGCCAGCAGCCGGAGGGGCTCCTACAATGAGCAGTTCTTC	CASSRRGSYNEQFF
few	TRBV5-4	-	TRBJ2-3	TGTGCCAGCAGCTTGAAGAGGGAAACAGATACGCAGTATTTT	CASSLKRETDTQYF
few	TRBV7-3	-	TRBJ2-5	TGTGCCAGCAGCTCAGGGACATTTCAAGAGACCCAGTACTTC	CASSSGTFQETQYF
medium-sized	TRBV20-1	-	TRBJ2-3	TGCAGTGCTAGCACAGGGACCACAGATACGCAGTATTTT	CSASTGTTDTQYF
many	TRBV18	TRBD1	TRBJ2-5	TGTGCCAGCTCACCAGATCGGACAGGTCCGTTAAGGACCCAGTACTTC	CASSPDRTGPLRTQYF
many	TRBV2	-	TRBJ2-5	TGTGCCAGCAGTGGGCAGACCCAAGAGACCCAGTACTTC	CASSGQTQETQYF
few	TRBV29-1	-	TRBJ1-1	TGCAGCGTTCTAGAGATGAGAGCTTTCTTT	CSVLEMRAFF
medium-sized	TRBV6-6	-	TRBJ2-3	TGTGCCAGCAGTTACGGGCAGGGGGGGGATACGCAGTATTTT	CASSYGQGGDTQYF
many	TRBV19	-	TRBJ2-7	TGTGCCAGTAGTCACGACCCGAACTACGAGCAGTACTTC	CASSHDPNYEQYF
few	TRBV5-4	TRBD2	TRBJ2-7	TGTGCCAGCAGCTTCGGGCTAGCGGGAGGCACATACGAGCAGTACTTC	CASSFGLAGGTYEQYF
medium-sized	TRBV28	TRBD2	TRBJ2-1	TGTGCCAGCAGGATAGGACTAGCGGGAGGAAATGAGCAGTTCTTC	CASRIGLAGGNEQFF
medium-sized	TRBV6-1	TRBD2	TRBJ2-7	TGTGCCAGCAGTGAAGCAAGCGGGAGGGCGGGGGAGCAGTACTTC	CASSEASGRAGEQYF
many	TRBV2	-	TRBJ1-5	TGTGCCAGCGGCGAGGCGAACGGCAATCAGCCCCAGCATTTT	CASGEANGNQPQHF
-	TRBV19	TRBD2	TRBJ2-3	TGTGCCAGTAGTTCTACGGGCGGGAGTGCAGATACGCAGTATTTT	CASSSTGGSADTQYF
many	TRBV28	TRBD1	TRBJ2-3	TGTGCCAGCAGTTTATATAACCCGGGACAGGGGTTGAGGAATACGCAGTATTTT	CASSLYNPGQGLRNTQYF
few	TRBV30	TRBD1	TRBJ1-5	TGTGCCTGGCGGACAGGATTCAATCAGCCCCAGCATTTT	CAWRTGFNQPQHF
-	TRBV12-3/TRBV12-4	-	TRBJ1-5	TGTGCCAGCAGTCGCGGACAAGCCCAGCCCCAGCATTTT	CASSRGQAQPQHF
many	TRBV12-3/TRBV12-4	TRBD2	TRBJ2-6	TGTGCCAGCAGTTCCCGGACTAGCGGCTCTGGGGCCAACGTCCTGACTTTC	CASSSRTSGSGANVLTF
medium-sized	TRBV4-3	TRBD1	TRBJ2-1	TGCGCCAGCAGCCAAGAAGTTTGGCAGGGGGAGTTCTTC	CASSQEVWQGEFF
medium-sized	TRBV6-2/TRBV6-3	-	TRBJ1-5	TGTGCCAGCAGTTACAGGACCGGTTTCAATCAGCCCCAGCATTTT	CASSYRTGFNQPQHF
many	TRBV2	TRBD1	TRBJ1-5	TGTGCCAGCAGTTGGACAGGGAACAATCAGCCCCAGCATTTT	CASSWTGNNQPQHF
few	TRBV20-1	-	TRBJ2-3	TGCAGTGCCCCGGCCGGAAGGGTGGTAGATACGCAGTATTTT	CSAPAGRVVDTQYF
many	TRBV7-9	-	TRBJ1-1	TGTGCCAGCAGCTTCGGACAGACCTCTGAAGCTTTCTTT	CASSFGQTSEAFF
few	TRBV12-3/TRBV12-4	TRBD1	TRBJ1-2	TGTGCCAGCAGTTCTTATGGACAGGGGTCCTATGGCTACACCTTC	CASSSYGQGSYGYTF
few	TRBV12-3/TRBV12-4	TRBD2	TRBJ2-1	TGTGCCAGCACGGTGGGTATGGGACTAGCGAGTAACAATGAGCAGTTCTTC	CASTVGMGLASNNEQFF
-	TRBV11-2	TRBD2	TRBJ2-3	TGTGCCAGCAGCCGGAGGACTAGCGGGAGGAACACAGATACGCAGTATTTT	CASSRRTSGRNTDTQYF
few	TRBV5-1	-	TRBJ2-3	TGCGCCAGCAGCTTTAATCGGGAGCGCACAGATACGCAGTATTTT	CASSFNRERTDTQYF
many	TRBV2	-	TRBJ1-6	TGTGCCAGCATCGGAGACAATCATTCACCCCTCCACTTT	CASIGDNHSPLHF
medium-sized	TRBV7-2	-	TRBJ1-5	TGTGCCAGCAGCTTAGGGGGACGGAACAATCAGCCCCAGCATTTT	CASSLGGRNNQPQHF